The 5 T cell receptor beta chains below come from one sample, sequenced in a study of radiotherapy plus CTLA-4 blockade in lung cancer listed by TCRdb under 2018. The library was built by means of the immunoSEQ multiplex PCR assay. TCRdb re-hosts the immuneACCESS table, in-frame sequences only. Its copies lack some clones; in the studies checked, an unresolved V gene accounts for under half of them, and the cause for the rest is not known. Across this sample there are around 70,000 clones, with approximately 83% seen only once. Roughly 4% of the sample rests with the top ten. The specimen comprised peripheral blood, sampled from a patient treated with radiotherapy plus ipilimumab. The receptors shown here come from a human donor with non-small cell lung cancer who had a partial response to radiotherapy plus ipilimumab.

The chain uses TRBV7-2 and TRBJ2-1, with 7 positions matching TRBD2. The V segment lost 5 bases and the J segment 7 bases; nucleotides outside the gene matches: 8. The CDR3 totals 14 residues. Looked up from germline, CDR1 is SGHTA and CDR2 is FQGNSA. The DNA for the CDR3 is TGTGCCAGCAGCCTCGGACTAGTCGGGAATGAGCAGTTCTTC. Residues: CASSLGLVGNEQFF.

The chain combines TRBV11-2 with TRBJ2-3; TRBD2 agrees at 8 bases. Unmatched junction bases numbered 12, after V lost 1 base and J lost 6 bases. CDR1 is SGHAT, CDR2 FQNNGV, per germline. This CDR3 contains 17 residues. CDR3 sequence (DNA): TGTGCCAGCAGCTTAGGGACTAGCAGCCGCGGGCCCGATACGCAGTATTTT. This translates into CASSLGTSSRGPDTQYF.

Points on this clone: This CDR3 is also generated by other DNA sequences in the sample. The genes are TRBV11-3 and TRBJ2-5; TRBD2 matches at 7 bases. V lost 1 base and J lost 1; bases outside the gene matches: 0. The CDR3 contains 14 residues. Germline V gene data show CDR1 as SGHNT and CDR2 as YENEEA. Here the CDR3 DNA reads TGTGCCAGCAGCTTAGGGGGGGGCCAAGAGACCCAGTACTTC. Protein product: CASSLGGGQETQYF.

V usage is TRBV27 and J usage is TRBJ1-2; D is undetermined. Germline loops: CDR1 MNHEY, CDR2 SMNVEV (reference sequence). V was pared by 3 bases and J by 4 bases, with 9 bases between. The CDR3 runs to 13 residues. CDR3 sequence (DNA): TGTGCCAGCAGTTTCCGGGTGGGCTATGGCTACACCTTC. Its translation: CASSFRVGYGYTF.

The genes are TRBV5-4 and TRBJ2-7; 8 bases line up with TRBD1. The germline V gene encodes CDR1 SGHNT and CDR2 YYREEE (reference sequence). Losses at the gene ends were 0 bases for V and 5 bases for J; bases not matched to a gene: 4. The CDR3 runs 14 residues. The CDR3 loop is CASSLEDRDHEQYF. The CDR3 nucleotides read TGTGCCAGCAGCTTGGAGGACAGGGATCACGAGCAGTACTTC.